One sample yielded the 21 T cell receptor beta chains listed below, sequenced in a study of blood T cells in healthy people across ages. Using a J-beta primer mix together with a sample-barcoded 5' primer, a second PCR was run for roughly 7 to 12 cycles. MiXCR was run by TCRdb on the 5' RACE reads, yielding one entry per CDR3 protein. The data contain 650,000 to 1,000,000 distinct CDR3 sequences, about 37% of them singletons. The material sequenced was blood. All receptors come from a man younger than 35 in good health.

There are many counts of this clonotype. The chain is built from TRBV7-8 and TRBJ1-5, with no clear D. Trimming pared 3 bases from V and 1 base from J, leaving 7 bases between. Germline values: CDR1 SGHVS, CDR2 FQNEAQ. The CDR3 contains 14 residues. The CDR3 spells CASSFQGSNQPQHF. The CDR3 DNA reads as TGTGCCAGCAGCTTCCAAGGGAGCAATCAGCCCCAGCATTTT. Filled out from reference TRBV7-8 and TRBJ1-5, the complete variable domain reads GAGVSQSPRYKVAKRGQDVALRCDPISGHVSLFWYQQALGQGPEFLTYFQNEAQLDKSGLPSDRFFAERPEGSVSTLKIQRTQQEDSAVYLCASSFQGSNQPQHFGDGTRLSIL.

This clonotype was counted ten times or more. The chain carries TRBV4-3 and TRBJ2-3; TRBD2 is a possible D gene (5 bases). Germline CDR1 LGHNA, CDR2 YSLEER. With 0 bases removed from V and 4 bases from J, the gap between germline ends came to 11 bases. The CDR3 totals 15 residues. As DNA, the CDR3 is TGCGCCAGCAGCCAAGAGGCTAGCATGCCAGATACGCAGTATTTT. Protein sequence: CASSQEASMPDTQYF.

This clonotype was picked up many times. The chain recombines TRBV7-2 with TRBJ2-1, with D perhaps matching TRBD2 (5 bases). Trimming shortened V by 0 bases and J by 7 bases, and 16 bases separated the two germline ends. CDR3 length: 16 residues. In germline, CDR1 is SGHTA, CDR2 FQGNSA. For the CDR3, the DNA is TGTGCCAGCAGCTTAGCCGGGGTGTTAGGGAAGAATGAGCAGTTCTTC. Translated: CASSLAGVLGKNEQFF.

In its sample, this clonotype was seen a few times. J is TRBJ1-5 and V is TRBV6-1, with 8 bases identical to TRBD1. The CDR3 is 16 residues long. The trim removed 10 bases at V and 6 bases at J, leaving 17 bases unmatched. CDR1 is MNHNS, CDR2 SASEGT, per germline. The CDR3 coding sequence is TGTGCCACGACATTAAAACGGCAGGGGGCCGGTCAGCCCCAGCATTTT. Its translation is CATTLKRQGAGQPQHF.

As regards this clonotype: A read error may account for a junction end that differs from germline. V is TRBV20-1 and J is TRBJ2-2; D tentatively fits TRBD1 or TRBD2 (6 bases each). The CDR3 has 17 amino acids. The germline V gene encodes CDR1 DFQATT and CDR2 SNEGSKA (reference sequence). The CDR3 reads CSARAAYGGQNTGEPFF. CDR3 bases: TGCAGTGCTAGAGCCGCTTATGGGGGGCAGAACACCGGGGAGCCGTTTTTT.

The genes are TRBV5-1 and TRBJ2-7; TRBD2 matches 14 bases. TRBJ2-5 matches the DNA end more closely, so the J call is doubtful. This CDR3 comprises 18 residues. Germline V CDR1 and CDR2: SGHRS, YFSETQ. CDR3 in DNA: TGCGCCAGCAGCTCATGGCAGACTAGCGGGGGGGCAGGAGAGACCCAGTACTTC. Protein sequence: CASSSWQTSGGAGETQYF.

The V and J genes are TRBV2 and TRBJ2-1; the match to TRBD2 covers 7 bases. Germline values: CDR1 SNHLY, CDR2 FYNNEI. Trimming removed 7 bases from V and 8 bases from J; junction bases left unmatched: 8. The CDR3 has 13 residues. Here the CDR3 DNA reads TGTGCCAGCATGGAAGGACTAGAGGATGAGCAGTTCTTC. Its translation is CASMEGLEDEQFF.

This clonotype has just a few counts. V usage is TRBV2 and J usage is TRBJ1-1; D is uncertain. This CDR3 is built from 13 residues. Trimming shortened V by 6 bases and J by 4 bases, and 12 bases separated the two germline ends. Germline loops: CDR1 SNHLY, CDR2 FYNNEI. CDR3 region: CASRIDPFTEAFF. CDR3 nucleotide sequence: TGTGCCAGCAGGATAGATCCCTTCACTGAAGCTTTCTTT.

This clonotype was seen at least ten times. A junction boundary mismatches the germline segment, possibly from a read error. The chain combines TRBV20-1 with TRBJ1-2; no reliable D call. Germline V gene sequence: CDR1 DFQATT, CDR2 SNEGSKA (reference sequence). The CDR3 runs to 12 residues. The CDR3 nucleotides are TGCAGTGCGAGAGTTACCGACTATGGCTACACCTTC. Protein sequence: CSARVTDYGYTF.

In this sample, this clonotype turned up many times. The chain has TRBV4-3 and TRBJ2-1; D possibly corresponds to TRBD1 (5 bases). The length of the CDR3 is 14 residues. V shed 0 bases and J shed 4 bases, with 7 bases lying between them. CDR1 and CDR2 (germline): LGHNA, YSLEER. The CDR3 protein is CASSQEGQYNEQFF. The CDR3 DNA sequence: TGCGCCAGCAGCCAAGAAGGACAATACAATGAGCAGTTCTTC.

Ten or more counts support this clonotype. The V call is TRBV29-1, the J call TRBJ1-5; tentative D call: TRBD1 (6 bases). CDR3 length equals 13 residues. Germline-derived CDR1 and CDR2 are SQVTM and ANQGSEA. V dropped 4 bases and J dropped 0 bases, with 7 bases sitting between them. CDR3 DNA sequence: TGCAGCGTTGGGACAGATAGCAATCAGCCCCAGCATTTT. Translating it yields CSVGTDSNQPQHF.

The V call is TRBV29-1, the J call TRBJ2-6, with D unresolved. This CDR3 has 14 residues. Germline CDR1 and CDR2: SQVTM and ANQGSEA. The V gene lost 6 bases and the J gene lost 4 bases, with 13 bases spanning the gap. The CDR3 region is CSVPSVPGANVLTF. CDR3 nucleotide sequence: TGCAGCGTCCCCTCAGTTCCGGGGGCCAACGTCCTGACTTTC.

This clonotype was seen a few times. The V call is TRBV5-1, the J call TRBJ2-6; D unresolved. Germline CDR1 reads SGHRS; CDR2 reads YFSETQ. This CDR3 has 12 residues. V gave up 6 bases and J gave up 0 bases, with 1 base separating them. CDR3 in amino acids: CASISGANVLTF. The CDR3 DNA follows: TGCGCCAGCATCTCTGGGGCCAACGTCCTGACTTTC.

This clonotype was observed a few times. The J gene is TRBJ1-6, the V gene TRBV5-1; D is undetermined. V dropped 4 bases and J dropped 8 bases, with 7 bases sitting between them. The CDR3 length is 12 residues. In germline, CDR1 is SGHRS, CDR2 YFSETQ. The CDR3 region has the DNA TGCGCCAGCAGCCCGGACTATTCACCCCTCCACTTT. Amino acid sequence: CASSPDYSPLHF. Filled out from reference TRBV5-1 and TRBJ1-6, the complete variable domain reads KAGVTQTPRYLIKTRGQQVTLSCSPISGHRSVSWYQQTPGQGLQFLFEYFSETQRNKGNFPGRFSGRQFSNSRSEMNVSTLELGDSALYLCASSPDYSPLHFGNGTRLTVT.

This clonotype was detected many times. V is TRBV4-3 and J is TRBJ2-5; 7 nucleotides line up with TRBD1. This CDR3 contains 15 residues. CDR1 is LGHNA, CDR2 YSLEER, per germline. Trimming at V came to 1 base and at J to 9 bases, leaving 11 bases not matched to a gene. The CDR3 here is CASSQGRFEGGPQYF. DNA for the CDR3: TGCGCCAGCAGCCAAGGTCGTTTCGAAGGGGGCCCCCAGTACTTC.

The chain carries TRBV11-2 and TRBJ2-4; D is unresolved. Germline V gives CDR1 SGHAT, CDR2 FQNNGV. The germline V and J ends were trimmed by 1 base and 6 bases, with 13 bases remaining between them. The CDR3 length is 15 residues. This CDR3 reads CASSLGGVFGNIQYF. CDR3 DNA sequence: TGTGCCAGCAGCTTAGGTGGGGTGTTCGGAAACATTCAGTACTTC.

There are a few counts of this clonotype. The chain joins TRBV2 to TRBJ2-7, with 7 positions matching TRBD1. V shed 9 bases and J 1 base; nucleotides not matched to a gene: 15. This CDR3 is 16 amino acids long. Germline V gives CDR1 SNHLY, CDR2 FYNNEI. CDR3 protein: CASSYRTGSGSYEQYF. CDR3 DNA sequence: TGTGCCAGTAGCTATAGGACAGGATCGGGATCCTACGAGCAGTACTTC.

This clonotype was seen a few times. The chain joins TRBV20-1 to TRBJ2-1, with a tentative D call TRBD1 (5 bases). This CDR3 spans 18 amino acids. The V end lost 1 base, the J end lost 1 base, and 20 bases lay between the germline ends. The germline gives CDR1 DFQATT, CDR2 SNEGSKA (reference sequence). CDR3 loop: CSARVVSSGLVSYNEQFF. CDR3 in DNA: TGCAGTGCTAGAGTGGTTTCATCAGGGTTGGTATCCTACAATGAGCAGTTCTTC.

This clonotype has more than one count but fewer than ten. The chain is built from TRBV27 and TRBJ1-1, with 8 bases matching TRBD1. After removal of 6 bases from V and 4 bases from J, the junction contained 7 bases not matched to a gene. Germline CDR1 and CDR2: MNHEY and SMNVEV (reference sequence). CDR3 length: 14 amino acids. CDR3 loop: CASRPGQASTEAFF. Written as DNA, the CDR3 is TGTGCCAGCAGACCGGGACAGGCTTCCACTGAAGCTTTCTTT.

Worth noting for this clonotype: One junction end disagrees with the germline gene, perhaps due to a read error. The gene calls are TRBV27 and TRBJ2-4, with D tentatively TRBD1 (6 bases). The CDR3 loop spans 15 amino acids. Germline values: CDR1 MNHEY, CDR2 SMNVEV (reference sequence). The CDR3 region has the DNA TGTGTCAGCAGTTTAACTTTCCCCAGGGACAATGAGCAGTACTTC. Translation: CVSSLTFPRDNEQYF.

This clonotype was found a few times. The chain combines TRBV12-3 or TRBV12-4 with TRBJ2-3; D is unresolved. Trimming stripped 4 bases from V and 3 bases from J, with 11 bases between. The CDR3 totals 14 residues. The CDR3 region has the DNA TGTGCCAGCAGTTACGGCCGTTTAACAGATACGCAGTATTTT. This encodes CASSYGRLTDTQYF.